The sequence of this T cell receptor beta chain was determined in a study of T cells in Graves' hyperthyroidism and ophthalmopathy (dated by TCRdb to the late 2010s). Background for the entire study: Peripheral blood was sampled at the time of initial diagnosis, prior to any treatment. A discovery cohort of around 98 patients, approximately 45 with Graves' ophthalmopathy and approximately 60 with stable Graves' hyperthyroidism, was used to find distinguishing TCR V-J signatures. Whether ophthalmopathy could be predicted prospectively was tested in an independent validation cohort made up of about 18 hyperthyroidism patients plus 17 patients who later progressed to ophthalmopathy. For training and testing, the roughly 93 patients in the discovery cohort were randomly divided in a 7:3 ratio. Thyroid tissue and blood T-cell repertoires from roughly 6 Graves' hyperthyroidism patients were also compared in the study. Following sampling, methimazole starting at 30 mg daily was given to hyperthyroidism patients, and high-dose intravenous methylprednisolone was given to ophthalmopathy patients. According to the paper, TCR Vbeta CDR3 sequencing was carried out on about 140 peripheral blood samples, which came from 40 to 45 ophthalmopathy, fewer than 80 hyperthyroidism and approximately 17 progressor patients. What the authors observed across the whole study: Ophthalmopathy was separated from stable hyperthyroidism by a 13 V-J signature model, with over 85% sensitivity and about 81% specificity obtained in cross-validation and 80%/75% obtained in testing. No statistical method was used to set the sample size in advance, and investigators knew the group allocation. In validation, the model predicted progression to ophthalmopathy with over 60% sensitivity and about 72% specificity, a median of around 6.6 months before onset. Most expanded thyroid clonotypes (frequency above 0.001) were also found in blood, which suggests that blood repertoires may mirror thyroid immune responses.

Notes on this clonotype: Its antigen is not yet known. No base-level quality is on record; no much larger clone is a single base apart.

The TCR beta CDR3 regions were amplified from the RNA transcripts. The TCR CDR3 was subjected to a first round of RT-PCR using the HTBI primer set and the Qiagen OneStep RT-PCR kit. The libraries were constructed in a second round of multiplex PCR and then size-selected and purified. Libraries were sequenced paired-end with 100 bp reads on an Illumina HiSeq2000. The published analysis was carried out like this. SOAPnuke was used to process the raw data, throwing out any read that contained adapters or uncalled bases, had a mean Phred below 15, or lacked an exact constant-primer or identifier match. COPE v1.2.5 was used to merge high-quality paired reads, and clonotypes were defined as unique nucleotide sequences. MiTCR v1.1 was used to align the clonotypes against IMGT TRBV, TRBD and TRBJ reference segments. The analysis was restricted to V-J combinations with a frequency above 0.0001, which together covered 99.2% of the repertoires. The TCS score was defined as the ratio of F50 (clonal expansion) to E x V (chaos), calculated using BLOSUM62-based TCRdist between CDR3 peptides within each V-J. Welch's t-statistics and random forest reduced just over 500 V-J features to 10 to 15, which were used in a naive Bayes classifier (R e1071). TCRdb handled the public reads itself, with Q25 trimming in fastp and clone calling in MiXCR, and kept productive beta chains. Each CDR3 protein appears once, grouped with its most common genes and DNA. The V and J calls follow TCRdb's processing rather than the paper's. Present in this sample are 540,000 or so distinct CDR3 sequences, 15% to 19% of which were seen just once. The ten largest clones take up roughly 6.6% of the sample.

The CDR3 covers 14 residues, taking in both the cysteine and the phenylalanine. CDR3 DNA is the only sequence kept; it has 42 bases, read in frame from the first base. V loses 0 bases, J loses 3 bases, and the germline ends lie 6 bases apart. The germline V gene gives CDR1 as MNHEY and CDR2 as SVGEGT. A patient counted as having stable Graves' hyperthyroidism if no progression to ophthalmopathy occurred over 18 months of follow-up. Hyperthyroidism patients were newly diagnosed, had a disease duration of under 2 months, and were aged 18 to 65 years. Patients with uncontrolled infections, other autoimmune diseases, pregnancy or lactation were excluded. Diagnoses relied on clinical symptoms, serum thyroxine and TRAb, thyroid ultrasound and orbital computed tomography. PBMCs were separated from about 10 ml of fresh peripheral blood using Ficoll-Paque density gradient centrifugation. Total RNA was extracted with Trizol reagent, and quality was checked on an Agilent 2100 Bioanalyzer.

The chain is assembled from TRBV6-2 or TRBV6-3 and TRBJ1-5, with the D gene not clear enough to name. The sequence came from a woman younger than 45 with Graves' hyperthyroidism. The sample taken for sequencing was blood. The CDR3 protein: CASSYSRDNQPQHF. The bases are TGTGCCAGCAGTTACTCCCGGGACAATCAGCCCCAGCATTTT.